One and the same sample provided the 19 T cell receptor beta chains below, sequenced in a study of low-dose radiotherapy and immunotherapy resistance in tumors. cDNA synthesis used a TRAV/TRBV-specific primer set for both chains. Amplification, which lasted around 22 PCR cycles, used a constant-region primer and V-primer adapter to amplify TCRs. TCRdb re-analysed the reads in MiXCR, keeping a single row per CDR3 protein. The table shows about 10,000 distinct CDR3 sequences, with 65% occurring only once. Every receptor here comes from a human donor with advanced metastatic prostate, ovarian, gallbladder or colorectal cancer (not recorded which). This table probably holds off-target reads from a library built for another chain.

This sequence joins TRBV2 and TRBJ2-1; a weak D match, TRBD2 (6 bases). CDR3 length equals 13 residues. Trimming took 0 bases from V and 9 from J, leaving 9 bases between them. Germline CDR1 SNHLY, CDR2 FYNNEI. CDR3 DNA sequence: TGTGCCAGCAGTGAAGCGGGGGGTGGTGAGCAGTTCTTC. Translation gives CASSEAGGGEQFF.

This clonotype was observed a handful of times. The chain uses TRBV6-5 and TRBJ2-7; D is perhaps TRBD2 (5 bases). The CDR3 contains 14 residues. The germline V and J ends were trimmed by 0 bases and 3 bases, with 9 bases remaining between them. The germline V gene has CDR1 MNHEY and CDR2 SVGAGI. For the CDR3, the DNA is TGTGCCAGCAGTTACTCCGAGGGAATCTACGAGCAGTACTTC. It yields the protein CASSYSEGIYEQYF.

The chain joins TRBV12-3 or TRBV12-4 to TRBJ1-1; 11 positions agree with TRBD1. The CDR3 totals 16 residues. The junction had 9 bases not matched to a gene; V was cut back by 6 bases and J by 3 bases. The CDR3 is CASSPGQGAAYTEAFF. DNA for the CDR3: TGTGCCAGCAGCCCAGGACAGGGGGCCGCGTACACTGAAGCTTTCTTT.

Only a few counts were recorded for this clonotype. V is TRBV7-3 and J is TRBJ2-1, with D perhaps matching TRBD1 or TRBD2 (6 bases each). CDR3 length: 12 amino acids. Trimming took off 3 bases at V and 12 bases at J, with 12 bases between the two ends. The germline V gene has CDR1 SGHTA and CDR2 FQGTGA. CDR3 nucleotide sequence: TGTGCCAGCAGCTTCATGGGGGGCGGGCAGTTCTTC. This codes for CASSFMGGGQFF.

A few counts support this clonotype. V and J are TRBV5-1 and TRBJ2-7; the D is unclear. V was clipped by 6 bases and J by 5 bases, with 18 bases between them. The V gene's germline CDR1 is SGHRS and CDR2 YFSETQ. The CDR3 length is 14 residues. CDR3: CASKMSRADHEQYF. The CDR3 DNA reads as TGCGCCAGCAAAATGTCACGGGCCGATCACGAGCAGTACTTC.

A few counts support this clonotype. The chain uses TRBV6-2 or TRBV6-3 and TRBJ1-5; 9 positions agree with TRBD1. V shed 6 bases and J 5 bases; nucleotides not matched to a gene: 14. The CDR3 spans 17 residues. Germline CDR1 and CDR2: MNHEY and SVGEGT. CDR3 bases: TGTGCCAGCAGGTACGGGACAGGGACTGGCTTTGATCAGCCCCAGCATTTT. Residues: CASRYGTGTGFDQPQHF.

V usage is TRBV29-1 and J usage is TRBJ2-2, with D perhaps given as TRBD1 or TRBD2 (5 bases each). Germline V gene sequence: CDR1 SQVTM, CDR2 ANQGSEA. The CDR3 consists of 14 residues. Trimming left V 6 bases short and J 6 bases short, with 17 bases between. CDR3 protein: CSVGRGQGAGELFF. CDR3 sequence (DNA): TGCAGCGTCGGACGGGGTCAGGGCGCCGGGGAGCTGTTTTTT.

This sequence joins TRBV6-7 and TRBJ2-1; 8 positions agree with TRBD2. TRBV6-7 is assigned to the ORF class and has an uncertain function. Trimming removed 1 base from V and 5 bases from J; junction bases left unmatched: 10. This CDR3 has 17 residues. The CDR3: CASSYCSRSGNDNEQFF. In nucleotides, the CDR3 is TGTGCCAGCAGTTACTGCTCACGTAGCGGGAACGACAATGAGCAGTTCTTC.

This clonotype was found once. This rearrangement joins TRBV13 to TRBJ2-7; D possibly matches TRBD1 or TRBD2 (6 bases each). Between the trimmed V and J ends, which lost 0 bases and 4 bases, there was a span of 10 bases. Germline-derived CDR1 and CDR2 are PRHDT and FYEKMQ (reference sequence). This CDR3 has 14 amino acids. Here the CDR3 DNA reads TGTGCCAGCAGCTTAGGCCGAGGGGGGTACGAGCAGTACTTC. Translated, it gives CASSLGRGGYEQYF.

The CDR3 protein is CASRAPGRYNEQFF. In DNA form, the CDR3 reads TGTGCCAGCAGAGCCCCCGGACGCTACAATGAGCAGTTCTTC. V gene TRBV2 combines with J gene TRBJ2-1; no clear D gene. The CDR3 is made up of 14 amino acids. Trimming took off 6 bases at V and 3 bases at J, with 12 bases between the two ends. Germline V gene lookup returns CDR1 SNHLY and CDR2 FYNNEI.

A single count supports this clonotype. The V call is TRBV19, the J call TRBJ1-2; D not certain. Germline lookup yields CDR1 LNHDA and CDR2 SQIVND (reference sequence). This CDR3 contains 15 residues. Trimming left V 3 bases short and J 3 bases short, with 14 bases between. The CDR3 DNA sequence: TGTGCCAGTAGTATGCTAAGTGGGGAGGACTATGGCTACACCTTC. Translation: CASSMLSGEDYGYTF.

CDR3 nucleotide sequence: TGCAGTGCTAGGGGGACAGGGGGGACCTACGAGCAGTACTTC. Protein: CSARGTGGTYEQYF. The V gene is TRBV20-1, the J gene TRBJ2-7, with 11 positions matching TRBD1. CDR1 and CDR2 from the germline V gene are DFQATT and SNEGSKA (reference sequence). This CDR3 contains 14 residues. V dropped 3 bases and J dropped 2; count of bases not matched to a gene: 3.

The V and J genes are TRBV5-4 and TRBJ1-1; D is possibly TRBD1 (6 bases). V was clipped by 6 bases and J by 6 bases, with 18 bases between them. The CDR3 is made up of 14 amino acids. Germline CDR1 SGHNT, CDR2 YYREEE (reference sequence). CDR3 sequence: CASTGEGGRSEAFF. The CDR3 DNA reads TGTGCCAGCACCGGAGAGGGGGGCCGGTCTGAAGCTTTCTTT.

The DNA of the CDR3 is TGTGCCAGCAGCCCTGCCGCGCGTAATGAGCAGTTCTTC. It codes for CASSPAARNEQFF. The J gene is TRBJ2-1, the V gene TRBV7-8; D is unresolved. CDR1 is SGHVS and CDR2 is FQNEAQ in the germline V gene. Trimming left V 5 bases short and J 7 bases short, with 12 bases between. CDR3 length equals 13 residues.

The chain employs TRBV28 and TRBJ2-2; D call uncertain. The CDR3 runs to 13 residues. V lost 3 bases and J 6 bases, leaving 8 bases between the germline ends. CDR1 is MDHEN and CDR2 is SYDVKM in the germline V gene. In DNA form, the CDR3 reads TGTGCCAGCAGTTTGGATAGCCCCGGGGAGCTGTTTTTT. This codes for CASSLDSPGELFF.

Regarding this clonotype: One end of the junction fails to match germline, which may point to a read error. V gene TRBV5-3 combines with J gene TRBJ1-6; 8 bases map to TRBD1. TRBV5-3 is filed as an ORF, its function uncertain. The CDR3 has 15 amino acids. CDR3 bases: TGTGCCAGCAGCTTCAGACAGGGGTCAAATTCACCCCTCCACTTT. It translates to CASSFRQGSNSPLHF.

The rearrangement links TRBV27 to TRBJ2-4; 12 bases line up with TRBD2. Looked up from germline, CDR1 is MNHEY and CDR2 is SMNVEV (reference sequence). V was clipped by 0 bases and J by 5 bases; unmatched bases: 5. CDR3 length: 17 residues. In DNA form, the CDR3 reads TGTGCCAGCAGTTTATCGATGGCTAGCGGGAGGGAAAACATTCAGTACTTC. It translates to CASSLSMASGRENIQYF.

This clonotype was recorded a few times. CDR3 loop: CASLTNYGYTF. The CDR3, as DNA: TGTGCCAGCTTAACCAACTATGGCTACACCTTC. The rearrangement uses TRBV28 and TRBJ1-2, with D unclear. CDR1 is MDHEN and CDR2 is SYDVKM in the germline V gene. CDR3 size: 11 residues. V shed 8 bases and J shed 2 bases, with 6 bases lying between them.

This chain connects TRBV5-1 to TRBJ1-2; D unresolved. The CDR3 has 14 residues. Germline V gene lookup returns CDR1 SGHRS and CDR2 YFSETQ. The V gene lost 0 bases and the J gene lost 3 bases, with 9 bases spanning the gap. CDR3 sequence: CASSLESVDYGYTF. The CDR3 DNA follows: TGCGCCAGCAGCTTGGAGTCCGTCGACTATGGCTACACCTTC.